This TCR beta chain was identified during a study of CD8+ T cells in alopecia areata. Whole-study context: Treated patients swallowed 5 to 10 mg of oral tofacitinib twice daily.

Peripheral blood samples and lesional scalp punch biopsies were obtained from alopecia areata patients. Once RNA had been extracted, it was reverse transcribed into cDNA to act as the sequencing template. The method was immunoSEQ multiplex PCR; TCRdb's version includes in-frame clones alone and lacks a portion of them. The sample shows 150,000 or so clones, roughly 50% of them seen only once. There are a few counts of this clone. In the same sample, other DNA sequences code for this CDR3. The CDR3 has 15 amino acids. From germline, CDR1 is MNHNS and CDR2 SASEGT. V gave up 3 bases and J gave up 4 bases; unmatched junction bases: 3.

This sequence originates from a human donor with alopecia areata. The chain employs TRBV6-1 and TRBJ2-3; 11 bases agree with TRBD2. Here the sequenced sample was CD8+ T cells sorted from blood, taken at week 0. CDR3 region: CASSDLAGGPDTQYF. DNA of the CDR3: TGTGCCAGCAGTGATTTAGCGGGGGGGCCAGATACGCAGTATTTT.